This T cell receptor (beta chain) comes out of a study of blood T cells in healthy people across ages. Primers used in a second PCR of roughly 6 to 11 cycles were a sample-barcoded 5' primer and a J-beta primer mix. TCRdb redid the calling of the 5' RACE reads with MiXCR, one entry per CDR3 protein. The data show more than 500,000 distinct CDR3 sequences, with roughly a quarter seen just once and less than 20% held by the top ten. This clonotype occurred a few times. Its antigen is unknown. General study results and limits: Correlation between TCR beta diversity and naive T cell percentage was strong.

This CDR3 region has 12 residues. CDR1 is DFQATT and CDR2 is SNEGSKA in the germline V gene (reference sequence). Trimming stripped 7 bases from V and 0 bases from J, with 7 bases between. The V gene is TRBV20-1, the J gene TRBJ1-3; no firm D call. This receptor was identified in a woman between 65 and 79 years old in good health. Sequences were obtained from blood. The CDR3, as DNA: TGCAGTGGGAGGAGCTCTGGAAACACCATATATTTT. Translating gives CSGRSSGNTIYF.